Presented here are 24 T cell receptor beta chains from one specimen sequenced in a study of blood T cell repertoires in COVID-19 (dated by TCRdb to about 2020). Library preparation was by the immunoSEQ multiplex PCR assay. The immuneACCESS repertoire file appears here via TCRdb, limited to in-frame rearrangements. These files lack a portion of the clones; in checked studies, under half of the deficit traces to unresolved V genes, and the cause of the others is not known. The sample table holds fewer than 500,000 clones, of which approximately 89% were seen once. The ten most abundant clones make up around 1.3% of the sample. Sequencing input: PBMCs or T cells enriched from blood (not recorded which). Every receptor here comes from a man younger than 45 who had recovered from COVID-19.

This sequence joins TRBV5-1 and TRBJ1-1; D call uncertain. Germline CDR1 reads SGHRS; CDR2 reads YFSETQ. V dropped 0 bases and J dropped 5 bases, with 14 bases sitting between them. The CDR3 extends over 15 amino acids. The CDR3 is CASSLGAGGETEAFF. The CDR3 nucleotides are TGCGCCAGCAGCTTGGGGGCGGGAGGAGAAACTGAAGCTTTCTTT.

CDR3 amino acids: CASSQERTGFSNYGYTF. CDR3 DNA: TGCGCCAGCAGCCAAGAAAGGACAGGGTTCTCTAACTATGGCTACACCTTC. V is TRBV4-1 and J is TRBJ1-2; 8 bases fit TRBD1. The CDR3 length is 17 residues. In germline, CDR1 is MGHRA, CDR2 YSYEKL. With 0 bases clipped from V and 0 bases from J, the junction kept 6 bases outside the gene matches.

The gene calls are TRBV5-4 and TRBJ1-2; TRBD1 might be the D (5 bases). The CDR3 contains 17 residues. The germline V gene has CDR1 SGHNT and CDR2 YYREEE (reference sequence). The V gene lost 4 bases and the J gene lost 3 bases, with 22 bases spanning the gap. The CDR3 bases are TGTGCCAGCAGCCCGCGCTGGATCGGGGGATTGGACTATGGCTACACCTTC. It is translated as CASSPRWIGGLDYGYTF.

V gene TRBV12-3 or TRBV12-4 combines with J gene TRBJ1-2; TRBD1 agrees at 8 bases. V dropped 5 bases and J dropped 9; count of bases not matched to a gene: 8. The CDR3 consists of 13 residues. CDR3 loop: CASSVGQGDRYTF. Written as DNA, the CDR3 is TGTGCCAGCAGTGTTGGACAGGGAGATCGCTACACCTTC.

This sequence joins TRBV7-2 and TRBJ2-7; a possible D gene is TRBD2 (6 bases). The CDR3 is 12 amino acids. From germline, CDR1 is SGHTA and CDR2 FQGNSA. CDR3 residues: CASGQGPYEQYF. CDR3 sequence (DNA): TGTGCAAGCGGGCAGGGTCCATACGAGCAGTACTTC.

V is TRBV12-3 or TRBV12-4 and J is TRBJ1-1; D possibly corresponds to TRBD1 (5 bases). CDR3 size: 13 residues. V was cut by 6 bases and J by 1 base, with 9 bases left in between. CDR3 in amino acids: CASRLQENTEAFF. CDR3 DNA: TGTGCCAGCAGGCTACAGGAGAACACTGAAGCTTTCTTT.

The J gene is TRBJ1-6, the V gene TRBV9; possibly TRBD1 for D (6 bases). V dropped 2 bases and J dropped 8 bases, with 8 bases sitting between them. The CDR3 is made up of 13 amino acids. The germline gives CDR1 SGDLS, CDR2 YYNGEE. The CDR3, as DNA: TGTGCCAGCAGCGTTAACAGGGATTCACCCCTCCACTTT. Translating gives CASSVNRDSPLHF.

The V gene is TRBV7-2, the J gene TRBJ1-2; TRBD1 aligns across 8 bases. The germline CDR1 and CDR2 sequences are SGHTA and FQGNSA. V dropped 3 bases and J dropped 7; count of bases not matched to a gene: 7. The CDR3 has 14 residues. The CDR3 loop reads CASSLGGDRGGYTF. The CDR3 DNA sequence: TGTGCCAGCAGCTTGGGTGGAGACAGGGGTGGCTACACCTTC.

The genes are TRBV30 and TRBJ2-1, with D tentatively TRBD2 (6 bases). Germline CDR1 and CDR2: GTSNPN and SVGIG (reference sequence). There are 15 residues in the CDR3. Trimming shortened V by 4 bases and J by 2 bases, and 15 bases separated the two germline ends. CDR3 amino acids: CAWNLGSGAYNEQFF. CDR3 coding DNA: TGTGCCTGGAATCTGGGCTCGGGGGCCTACAATGAGCAGTTCTTC.

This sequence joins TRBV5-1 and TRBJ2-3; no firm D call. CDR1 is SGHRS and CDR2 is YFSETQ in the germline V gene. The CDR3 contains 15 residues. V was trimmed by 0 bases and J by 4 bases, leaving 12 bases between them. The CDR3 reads CASSLAEQVSDTQYF. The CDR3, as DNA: TGCGCCAGCAGCTTGGCCGAGCAGGTTTCAGATACGCAGTATTTT.

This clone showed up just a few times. The CDR3 nucleotides read TGCGCCAGCAGCCAAGAGGGGACAGGGAATTCACCCCTCCACTTT. Translation: CASSQEGTGNSPLHF. The V gene is TRBV4-1, the J gene TRBJ1-6, with 9 positions matching TRBD1. There are 15 residues in the CDR3. The junction had 1 base not matched to a gene; V was cut back by 0 bases and J by 7 bases. Germline values: CDR1 MGHRA, CDR2 YSYEKL.

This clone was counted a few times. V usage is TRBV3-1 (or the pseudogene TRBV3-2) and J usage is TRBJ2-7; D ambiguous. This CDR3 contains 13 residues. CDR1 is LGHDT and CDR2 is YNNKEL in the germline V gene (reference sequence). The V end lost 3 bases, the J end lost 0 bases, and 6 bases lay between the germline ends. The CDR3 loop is CASSQYSSYEQYF. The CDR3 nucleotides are TGTGCCAGCAGCCAGTACAGCTCCTACGAGCAGTACTTC.

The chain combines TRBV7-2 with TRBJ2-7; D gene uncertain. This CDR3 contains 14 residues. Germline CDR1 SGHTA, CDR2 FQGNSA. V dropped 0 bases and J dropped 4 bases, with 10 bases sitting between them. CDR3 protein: CASSLAIHLYEQYF. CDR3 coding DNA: TGTGCCAGCAGCTTAGCTATTCATCTATACGAGCAGTACTTC.

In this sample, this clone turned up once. CDR3 sequence (DNA): TGTGCCAGCGGGGACAGGGTCCCCCTCCACTTT. Amino acids: CASGDRVPLHF. V and J are TRBV9 and TRBJ1-6, with TRBD1 identical over 9 bases. V was pared by 7 bases and J by 13 bases, with 3 bases of the junction left unmatched. This CDR3 comprises 11 residues. Per germline, CDR1 SGDLS and CDR2 YYNGEE.

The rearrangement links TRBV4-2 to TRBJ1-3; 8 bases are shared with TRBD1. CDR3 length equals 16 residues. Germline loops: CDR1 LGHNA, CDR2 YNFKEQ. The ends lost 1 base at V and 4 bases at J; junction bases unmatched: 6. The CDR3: CASSQVFTGGGNTIYF. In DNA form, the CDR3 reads TGTGCCAGCAGCCAAGTTTTTACAGGGGGAGGAAACACCATATATTTT.

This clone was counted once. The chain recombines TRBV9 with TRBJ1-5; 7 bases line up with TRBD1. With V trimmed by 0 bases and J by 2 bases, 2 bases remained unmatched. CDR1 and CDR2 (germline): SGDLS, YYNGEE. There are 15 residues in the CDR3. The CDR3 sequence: CASSVEGARNQPQHF. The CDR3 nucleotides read TGTGCCAGCAGCGTAGAGGGGGCCCGCAATCAGCCCCAGCATTTT.

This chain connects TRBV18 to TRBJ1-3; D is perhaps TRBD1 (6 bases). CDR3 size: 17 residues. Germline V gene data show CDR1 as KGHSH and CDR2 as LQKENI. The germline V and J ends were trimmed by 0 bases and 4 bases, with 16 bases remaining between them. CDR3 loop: CASSPPGTLISGNTIYF. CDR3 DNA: TGTGCCAGCTCACCACCGGGGACACTAATATCAGGAAACACCATATATTTT.

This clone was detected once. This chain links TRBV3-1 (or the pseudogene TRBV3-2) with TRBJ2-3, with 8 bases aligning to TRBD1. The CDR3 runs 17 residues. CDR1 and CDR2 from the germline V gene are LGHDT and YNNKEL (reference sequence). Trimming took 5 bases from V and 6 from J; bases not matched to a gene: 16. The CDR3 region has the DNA TGTGCCAGCAGCAGCTACTGGACAGGGATTCGACTGGATACGCAGTATTTT. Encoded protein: CASSSYWTGIRLDTQYF.

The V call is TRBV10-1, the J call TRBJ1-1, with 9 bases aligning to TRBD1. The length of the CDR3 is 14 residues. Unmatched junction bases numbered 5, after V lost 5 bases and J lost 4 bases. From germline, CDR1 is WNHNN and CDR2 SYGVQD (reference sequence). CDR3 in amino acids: CASSPGQGSTEAFF. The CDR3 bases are TGCGCCAGCAGTCCGGGACAGGGCAGCACTGAAGCTTTCTTT.

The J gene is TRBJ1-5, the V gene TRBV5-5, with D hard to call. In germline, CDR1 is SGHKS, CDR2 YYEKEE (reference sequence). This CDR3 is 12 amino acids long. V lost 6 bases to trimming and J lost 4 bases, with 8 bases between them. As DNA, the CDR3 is TGTGCCAGCAACCTACCGAATCAGCCCCAGCATTTT. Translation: CASNLPNQPQHF.

CDR3 coding DNA: TGCGCCAGCATGAGGTCATCCGGGGTTCCCTACGAGCAGTACTTC. It is translated as CASMRSSGVPYEQYF. The gene calls are TRBV10-2 and TRBJ2-7, with D perhaps TRBD2 (5 bases). The germline V and J ends were trimmed by 7 bases and 2 bases, with 18 bases remaining between them. Germline V gives CDR1 WSHSY, CDR2 SAAADI. CDR3 length: 15 amino acids.

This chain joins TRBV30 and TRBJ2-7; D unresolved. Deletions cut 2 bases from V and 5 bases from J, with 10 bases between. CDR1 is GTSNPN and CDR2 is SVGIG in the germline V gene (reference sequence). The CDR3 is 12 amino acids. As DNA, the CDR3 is TGTGCCTGGAGTATGGGCGCCCACGAGCAGTACTTC. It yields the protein CAWSMGAHEQYF.

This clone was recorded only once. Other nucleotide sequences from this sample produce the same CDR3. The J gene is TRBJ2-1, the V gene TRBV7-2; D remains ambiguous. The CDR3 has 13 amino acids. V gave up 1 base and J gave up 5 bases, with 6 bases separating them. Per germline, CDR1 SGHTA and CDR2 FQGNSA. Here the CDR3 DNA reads TGTGCCAGCAGCTTAGGAACAAACAATGAGCAGTTCTTC. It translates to CASSLGTNNEQFF.

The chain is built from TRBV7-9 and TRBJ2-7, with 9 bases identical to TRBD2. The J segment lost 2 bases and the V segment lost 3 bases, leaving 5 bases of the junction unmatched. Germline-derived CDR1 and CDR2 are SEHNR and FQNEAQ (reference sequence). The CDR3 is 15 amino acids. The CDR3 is CASSFIAGEPYEQYF. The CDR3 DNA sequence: TGTGCCAGCAGCTTCATAGCGGGGGAACCCTACGAGCAGTACTTC.